Presented here are 3 T cell receptor beta chains from one specimen sequenced in a study of technical replicates of blood from several donors. Data came from immunoSEQ multiplex PCR; TCRdb stores just in-frame clones and leaves some out. The repertoire has fewer than 100,000 clones, just under 95% of them found once; the top ten carry less than 0.35%. Specimen: T cells isolated from PBMCs. These receptors came from a human donor in good health.

The CDR3 coding sequence is TGTGCCAGCAGCGTAGAGCCAGCGGGAGCCACACAAGATACGCAGTATTTT. This codes for CASSVEPAGATQDTQYF. The chain has TRBV9 and TRBJ2-3; 8 nucleotides agree with TRBD2. CDR1 and CDR2 (germline): SGDLS, YYNGEE. The CDR3 consists of 17 residues. V dropped 0 bases and J dropped 5; count of bases not matched to a gene: 11.

DNA of the CDR3: TGTGCCAGCAGTCGTAAACTAGCGGGGCACTCCTACGAGCAGTACTTC. Translating gives CASSRKLAGHSYEQYF. This sequence joins TRBV14 and TRBJ2-7; TRBD2 aligns across 10 bases. Germline values: CDR1 SGHDN, CDR2 FVKESK. CDR3 length: 16 residues. V was pared by 6 bases and J by 0 bases, with 8 bases of the junction left unmatched.

The chain is built from TRBV4-1 and TRBJ1-5, with 8 bases identical to TRBD1. The length of the CDR3 is 16 residues. CDR1 is MGHRA and CDR2 is YSYEKL in the germline V gene. V shed 0 bases, J shed 4 bases, and the junction held 5 bases outside the gene matches. The CDR3, as DNA: TGCGCCAGCAGCCAAGAAAGGACAGGGAAAAATCAGCCCCAGCATTTT. Protein: CASSQERTGKNQPQHF.